This T cell receptor beta chain was profiled in a study of blood T cells in healthy people across ages. The use of a sample-barcoded 5' primer and a J-beta primer mix characterized a second PCR of roughly 7 to 11 cycles. TCRdb re-called the 5' RACE reads through MiXCR, storing one row per CDR3 protein. The repertoire holds roughly 700,000 distinct CDR3 sequences, with around 48% as singletons. V gave up 3 bases and J gave up 0 bases; unmatched junction bases: 8. Germline V gives CDR1 ENHRY, CDR2 SYGVKD. The CDR3 runs to 17 residues. The chain recombines TRBV10-3 with TRBJ2-1; 7 nucleotides agree with TRBD2. The sequence derives from a woman aged 55 to 70 in good health. Input material: blood. The CDR3 is CAISDISGRTSYNEQFF. CDR3 nucleotides: TGTGCCATCAGTGATATTTCCGGGAGGACCTCCTACAATGAGCAGTTCTTC.